This T cell receptor beta chain appears in the sequencing data of a study of patients and donors after allogeneic stem cell transplantation. One entry per CDR3 protein results from TCRdb running MiXCR on the RT-PCR reads. The table records 410,000 or so distinct CDR3 sequences, around 16% of them present only once. CDR3 length: 15 residues. V was shortened by 4 bases and J by 2 bases, with 14 bases between the two germline ends. CDR1 and CDR2 from the germline V gene are MNHNS and SASEGT. This TCR came from a human donor who was either an allogeneic HSCT recipient or a stem cell or donor lymphocyte infusion donor (not recorded which). It is not recorded whose cells these are; they may come from a transplant donor. The gene calls are TRBV6-1 and TRBJ2-5, with a tentative D call TRBD1 (6 bases). Sequenced: blood, either unsorted or a sorted T cell fraction (not recorded which). This CDR3 is CASSVSPGVQETQYF. The CDR3 DNA is TGTGCCAGCAGTGTGTCCCCAGGGGTACAAGAGACCCAGTACTTC.